The subject of this entry is one T cell receptor beta chain. TCRdb keeps only in-frame clones here, not all; method: immunoSEQ multiplex PCR. The sample includes more than 70,000 clones, about nine tenths of them seen just once. V was pared by 11 bases and J by 0 bases, with 13 bases of the junction left unmatched. The CDR3 length is 17 residues. Germline CDR1 reads LGHNT; CDR2 reads FRNRAP. The source of the sample is a study of T cell changes during pregnancy in multiple sclerosis. V is TRBV12-5 and J is TRBJ2-7; TRBD2 matches at 13 bases. The sequences come from peripheral blood, collected after pregnancy. The source is a female donor in good health, enrolled as a control in a pregnancy study. The CDR3 region is CACQKTSGGSSSYEQYF. The CDR3, as DNA: TGTGCTTGTCAGAAGACTAGCGGGGGGTCGAGCTCCTACGAGCAGTACTTC.